This TCR beta chain was recorded in a study of blood T cell repertoires in COVID-19. Study-wide context: Sites in the United States, Italy and Spain provided acute and convalescent COVID-19 samples. Nucleic acid was either cDNA or gDNA, and it came from T cells, B-cell-depleted T cells, or PBMCs.

TCRdb keeps only in-frame clones here, not all; method: immunoSEQ multiplex PCR. This sample has roughly 140,000 clones; just under 80% occur once, and the top ten carry more than 1.5%. The CDR3 is 13 amino acids. V was clipped by 4 bases and J by 6 bases; unmatched bases: 4. Germline V gene sequence: CDR1 GTSNPN, CDR2 SVGIG (reference sequence). The gene calls are TRBV30 and TRBJ2-1; TRBD2 agrees at 9 bases. Sequences were obtained from peripheral blood. The sequence came from a woman aged 60 to 75 with acute or convalescent COVID-19. CDR3 DNA sequence: TGTGCCTGGAAAAGCGGGAGGCCCAATGAGCAGTTCTTC. Amino acids: CAWKSGRPNEQFF.